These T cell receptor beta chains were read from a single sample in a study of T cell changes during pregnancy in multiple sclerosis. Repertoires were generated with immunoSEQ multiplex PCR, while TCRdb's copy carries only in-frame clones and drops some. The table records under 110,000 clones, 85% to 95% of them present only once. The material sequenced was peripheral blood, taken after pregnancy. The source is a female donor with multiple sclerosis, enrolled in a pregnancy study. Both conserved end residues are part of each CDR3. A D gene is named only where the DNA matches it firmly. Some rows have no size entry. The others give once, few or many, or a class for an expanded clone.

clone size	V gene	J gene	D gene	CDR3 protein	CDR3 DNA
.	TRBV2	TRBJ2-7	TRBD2	CASAGGGLSYEQYF	TGTGCCAGCGCCGGGGGGGGGCTCTCCTACGAGCAGTACTTC
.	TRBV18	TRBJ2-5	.	CASTTGQQETQYF	TGTGCCAGTACGACCGGACAGCAAGAGACCCAGTACTTC
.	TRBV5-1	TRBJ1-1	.	CASSLGLLLGNTEAFF	TGCGCCAGCAGCCTGGGACTCCTTTTAGGGAACACTGAAGCTTTCTTT
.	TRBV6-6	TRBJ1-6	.	CASSYSSGDSPLHF	TGTGCCAGCAGTTACTCCTCGGGGGATTCACCCCTCCACTTT
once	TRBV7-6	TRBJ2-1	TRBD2	CASSLVAGLAIGGEQFF	TGTGCCAGCAGCTTAGTTGCGGGACTAGCGATTGGAGGTGAGCAGTTCTTC
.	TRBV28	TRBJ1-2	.	CASSPADSYGYTF	TGTGCCAGCAGTCCGGCCGACAGCTATGGCTACACCTTC
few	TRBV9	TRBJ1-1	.	CASSVDGQNTEAFF	TGTGCCAGCAGCGTAGATGGACAGAACACTGAAGCTTTCTTT
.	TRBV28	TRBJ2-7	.	CASSLASLEQYF	TGTGCCAGCAGTTTAGCTAGCCTCGAGCAGTACTTC
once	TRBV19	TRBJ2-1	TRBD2	CASSMRLAADEQFF	TGTGCCAGTAGTATGCGACTAGCAGCCGATGAGCAGTTCTTC
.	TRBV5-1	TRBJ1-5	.	CASSWGTNSNQPQHF	TGCGCCAGCAGCTGGGGGACTAATAGCAATCAGCCCCAGCATTTT
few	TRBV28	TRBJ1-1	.	CASSLAQGPRNTEAFF	TGTGCCAGCAGTTTAGCACAGGGTCCGAGGAACACTGAAGCTTTCTTT
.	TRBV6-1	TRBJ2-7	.	CASFLGGGSYEQYF	TGTGCCAGTTTCTTAGGGGGGGGAAGCTACGAGCAGTACTTC
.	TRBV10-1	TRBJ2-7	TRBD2	CASSQLAGVTSEQYF	TGCGCCAGCAGTCAGCTAGCGGGAGTGACAAGTGAGCAGTACTTC
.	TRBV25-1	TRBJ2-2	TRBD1	CASSEYRGALDTGELFF	TGTGCCAGCAGTGAGTACAGGGGGGCCTTGGACACCGGGGAGCTGTTTTTT
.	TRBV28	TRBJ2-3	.	CAGGDTGTDTQYF	TGTGCCGGAGGTGATACAGGCACAGATACGCAGTATTTT
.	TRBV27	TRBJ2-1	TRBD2	CASSLWRGGRNEQFF	TGTGCCAGCAGTTTATGGCGGGGGGGCCGCAATGAGCAGTTCTTC
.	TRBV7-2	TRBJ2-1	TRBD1	CASSPHRDRTYNEQFF	TGTGCCAGCAGCCCGCACCGGGACAGGACATACAATGAGCAGTTCTTC
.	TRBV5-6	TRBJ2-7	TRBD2	CASSREGPDYEQYF	TGTGCCAGCAGCAGGGAGGGTCCAGACTACGAGCAGTACTTC
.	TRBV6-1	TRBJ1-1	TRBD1	CASRETGGDTEAFF	TGTGCCAGCAGAGAGACAGGGGGAGATACTGAAGCTTTCTTT
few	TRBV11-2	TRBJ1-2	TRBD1	CASSPGTGGLPAGYTF	TGTGCCAGCAGCCCCGGGACAGGGGGCCTTCCAGCAGGCTACACCTTC
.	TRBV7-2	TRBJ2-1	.	CASSFGSNEQFF	TGTGCCAGCAGCTTTGGGAGCAATGAGCAGTTCTTC
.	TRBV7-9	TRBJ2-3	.	CASSSPSTDTQYF	TGTGCCAGCAGCTCTCCTAGCACAGATACGCAGTATTTT
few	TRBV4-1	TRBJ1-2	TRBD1	CASSLRQGGNYGYTF	TGCGCCAGCAGCCTTCGACAGGGGGGGAACTATGGCTACACCTTC
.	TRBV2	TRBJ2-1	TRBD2	CASSGSGRAYNEQFF	TGTGCCAGCAGTGGTAGCGGGAGAGCTTACAATGAGCAGTTCTTC
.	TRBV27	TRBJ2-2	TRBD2	CASSPRRGLVYTGELFF	TGTGCCAGCAGCCCGCGCAGGGGACTAGTGTACACCGGGGAGCTGTTTTTT
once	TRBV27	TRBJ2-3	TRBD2	CASSVAGGTDTQYF	TGTGCCAGCAGTGTAGCGGGGGGCACAGATACGCAGTATTTT
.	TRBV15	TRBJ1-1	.	CATRAGPGLYTEAFF	TGTGCCACCAGAGCGGGACCCGGGCTTTACACTGAAGCTTTCTTT
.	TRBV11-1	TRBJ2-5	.	CASSLAPTGETQYF	TGTGCCAGCAGCTTAGCTCCCACCGGGGAGACCCAGTACTTC
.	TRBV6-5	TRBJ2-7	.	CASSPRGGQRYEQYF	TGTGCCAGCAGCCCCCGGGGAGGTCAGCGGTACGAGCAGTACTTC
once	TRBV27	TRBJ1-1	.	CASSLSRGRSTEAFF	TGTGCCAGCAGTTTATCGAGAGGGAGAAGCACTGAAGCTTTCTTT
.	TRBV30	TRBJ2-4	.	CAWSYGKNIQYF	TGTGCCTGGAGTTACGGCAAAAACATTCAGTACTTC
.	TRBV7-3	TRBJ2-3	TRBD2	CASSPRLAGGTDTQYF	TGTGCCAGCAGCCCCCGACTAGCGGGAGGCACAGATACGCAGTATTTT
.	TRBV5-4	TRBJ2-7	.	CASSPPGTPPVMYF	TGTGCCAGCAGCCCCCCTGGGACTCCCCCCGTCATGTACTTC
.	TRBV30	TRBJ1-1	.	CAWSAIVNTEAFF	TGTGCCTGGAGTGCTATCGTGAACACTGAAGCTTTCTTT
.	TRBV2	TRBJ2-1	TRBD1	CASSVRPGQGSNEQFF	TGTGCCAGCAGTGTAAGGCCGGGACAGGGTAGCAATGAGCAGTTCTTC
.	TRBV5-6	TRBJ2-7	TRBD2	CASSSTSGRANLVYEQYF	TGTGCCAGCAGCTCGACTAGCGGGAGGGCGAATCTAGTCTACGAGCAGTACTTC
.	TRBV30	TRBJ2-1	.	CAWGRERTLEQFF	TGTGCCTGGGGTAGGGAGCGGACTCTTGAGCAGTTCTTC
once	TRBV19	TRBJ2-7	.	CASSPRGLGGLSYEQYF	TGTGCCAGTAGCCCGAGGGGGTTAGGTGGACTCTCCTACGAGCAGTACTTC
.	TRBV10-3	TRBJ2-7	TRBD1	CAISERQGTEQYF	TGTGCCATCAGTGAGAGACAGGGAACCGAGCAGTACTTC
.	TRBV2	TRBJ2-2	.	CASRSGSTGELFF	TGTGCCAGCCGGAGCGGGTCGACCGGGGAGCTGTTTTTT
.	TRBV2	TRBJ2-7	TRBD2	CASSERTRAGGIYEQYF	TGTGCCAGCAGTGAGCGGACCAGAGCGGGGGGCATCTACGAGCAGTACTTC
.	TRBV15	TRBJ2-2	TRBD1	CATSLHRGPNTGELFF	TGTGCCACCAGCTTACACAGGGGCCCTAACACCGGGGAGCTGTTTTTT
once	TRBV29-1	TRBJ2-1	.	CSVEGWSGTNEQFF	TGCAGCGTTGAAGGCTGGAGCGGAACCAATGAGCAGTTCTTC
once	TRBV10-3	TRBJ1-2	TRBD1	CAIGAGDSSLYGYTF	TGTGCCATCGGGGCCGGGGACAGCTCGCTCTATGGCTACACCTTC
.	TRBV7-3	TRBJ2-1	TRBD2	CASSYLPGTSGGNEQFF	TGTGCCAGCAGCTACCTGCCCGGGACTAGCGGGGGGAATGAGCAGTTCTTC
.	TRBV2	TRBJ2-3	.	CASSPLGSGYSTDTQYF	TGTGCCAGCAGTCCCCTGGGTAGCGGATATAGCACAGATACGCAGTATTTT
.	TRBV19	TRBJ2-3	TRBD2	CASRTSGPTDTQYF	TGTGCCAGTAGGACTAGCGGACCAACAGATACGCAGTATTTT
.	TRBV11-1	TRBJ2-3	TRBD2	CASSPGLATDTQYF	TGTGCCAGCAGCCCGGGACTAGCAACAGATACGCAGTATTTT
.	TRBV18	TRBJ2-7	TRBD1	CASSPYRSRDRGYEQYF	TGTGCCAGCTCACCATACCGGTCTCGGGACAGGGGCTACGAGCAGTACTTC
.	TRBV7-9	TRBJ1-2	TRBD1	CASSLGGTGVRYTF	TGTGCCAGCAGCTTAGGGGGGACAGGGGTACGCTACACCTTC
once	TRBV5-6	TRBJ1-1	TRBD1	CASSFRQGGVQPEAFF	TGTGCCAGCAGCTTCAGACAGGGCGGGGTACAGCCTGAAGCTTTCTTT
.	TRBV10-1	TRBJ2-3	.	CASSEAGKPF	TGCGCCAGCAGTGAGGCGGGTAAGCCGTTT
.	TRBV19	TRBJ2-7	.	CASSGAGYEQYF	TGTGCCAGTAGTGGGGCGGGGTACGAGCAGTACTTC
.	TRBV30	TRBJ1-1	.	CAWSGTGLSLNTEAFF	TGTGCCTGGAGTGGTACAGGCCTTTCCTTGAACACTGAAGCTTTCTTT
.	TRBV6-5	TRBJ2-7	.	CASSYGGSGGEQYF	TGTGCCAGCAGTTACGGGGGTAGCGGAGGCGAGCAGTACTTC